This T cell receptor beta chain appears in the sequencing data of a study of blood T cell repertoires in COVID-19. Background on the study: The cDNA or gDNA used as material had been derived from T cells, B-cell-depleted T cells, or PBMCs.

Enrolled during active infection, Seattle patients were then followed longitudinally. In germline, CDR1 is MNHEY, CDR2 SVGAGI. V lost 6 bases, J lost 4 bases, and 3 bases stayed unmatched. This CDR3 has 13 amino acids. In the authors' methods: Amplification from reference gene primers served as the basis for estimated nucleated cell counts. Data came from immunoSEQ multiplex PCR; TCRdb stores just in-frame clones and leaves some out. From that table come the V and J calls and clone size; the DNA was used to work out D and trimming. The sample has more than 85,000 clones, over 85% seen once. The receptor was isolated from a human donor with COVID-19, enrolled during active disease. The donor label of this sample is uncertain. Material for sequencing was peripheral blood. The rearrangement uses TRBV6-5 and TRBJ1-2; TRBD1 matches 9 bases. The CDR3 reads CASRTGQGYGYTF. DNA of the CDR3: TGTGCCAGCAGAACGGGACAGGGCTATGGCTACACCTTC.